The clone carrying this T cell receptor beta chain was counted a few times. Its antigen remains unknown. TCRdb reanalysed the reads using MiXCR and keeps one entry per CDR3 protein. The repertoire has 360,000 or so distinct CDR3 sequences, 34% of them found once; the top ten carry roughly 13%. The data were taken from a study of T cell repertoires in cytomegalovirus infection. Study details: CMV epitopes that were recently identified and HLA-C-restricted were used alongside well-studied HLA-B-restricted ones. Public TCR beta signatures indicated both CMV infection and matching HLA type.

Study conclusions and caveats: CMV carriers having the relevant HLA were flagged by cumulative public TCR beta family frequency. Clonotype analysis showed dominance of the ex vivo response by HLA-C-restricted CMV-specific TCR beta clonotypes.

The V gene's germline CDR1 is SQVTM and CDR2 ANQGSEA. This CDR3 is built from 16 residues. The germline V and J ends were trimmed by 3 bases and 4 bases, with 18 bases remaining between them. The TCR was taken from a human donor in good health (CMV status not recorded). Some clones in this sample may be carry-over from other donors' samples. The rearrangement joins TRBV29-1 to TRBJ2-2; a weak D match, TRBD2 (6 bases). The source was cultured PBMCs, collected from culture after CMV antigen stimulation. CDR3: CSVEPTGLRGTGELFF. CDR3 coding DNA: TGCAGCGTTGAGCCTACGGGACTTCGGGGCACCGGGGAGCTGTTTTTT.